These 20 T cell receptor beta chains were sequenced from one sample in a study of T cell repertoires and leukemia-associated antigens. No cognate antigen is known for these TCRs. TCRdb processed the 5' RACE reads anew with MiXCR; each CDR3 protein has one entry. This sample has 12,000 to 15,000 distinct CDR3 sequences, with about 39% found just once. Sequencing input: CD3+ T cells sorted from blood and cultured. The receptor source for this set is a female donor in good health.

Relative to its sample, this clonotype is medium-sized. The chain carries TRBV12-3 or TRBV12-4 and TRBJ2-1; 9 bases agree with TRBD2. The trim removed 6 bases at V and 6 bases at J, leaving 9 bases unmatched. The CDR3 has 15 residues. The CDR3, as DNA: TGTGCCAGCAGCCAATCTAGCGGGATGCCCAATGAGCAGTTCTTC. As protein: CASSQSSGMPNEQFF.

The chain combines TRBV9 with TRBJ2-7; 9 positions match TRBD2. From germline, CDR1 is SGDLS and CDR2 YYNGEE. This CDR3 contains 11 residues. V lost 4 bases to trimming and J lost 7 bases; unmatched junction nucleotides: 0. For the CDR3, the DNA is TGTGCCAGCAGCAGCGGGGGGGAGCAGTACTTC. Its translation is CASSSGGEQYF.

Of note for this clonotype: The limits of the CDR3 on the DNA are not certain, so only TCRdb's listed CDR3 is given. The CDR3 protein is CASSSWGQGTGNTIHF. J is TRBJ1-3 and V is TRBV11-2; the D call in the table, TRBD1, was not verified against the DNA. Germline V gene sequence: CDR1 SGHAT, CDR2 FQNNGV. Including both end residues, the CDR3 is 16 amino acids long.

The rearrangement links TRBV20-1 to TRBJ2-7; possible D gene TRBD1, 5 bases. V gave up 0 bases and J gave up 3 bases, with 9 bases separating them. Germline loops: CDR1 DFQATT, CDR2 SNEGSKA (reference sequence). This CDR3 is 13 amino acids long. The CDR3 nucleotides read TGCAGTGCTAGAGACCGACAGAACTACGAGCAGTACTTC. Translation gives CSARDRQNYEQYF.

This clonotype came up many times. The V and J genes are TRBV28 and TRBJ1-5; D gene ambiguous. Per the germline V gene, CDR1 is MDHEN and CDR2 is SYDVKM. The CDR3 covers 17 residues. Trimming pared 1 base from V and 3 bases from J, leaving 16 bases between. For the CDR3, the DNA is TGTGCCAGCAGTTTATTCTCCGATGGAGGGATCAATCAGCCCCAGCATTTT. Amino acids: CASSLFSDGGINQPQHF.

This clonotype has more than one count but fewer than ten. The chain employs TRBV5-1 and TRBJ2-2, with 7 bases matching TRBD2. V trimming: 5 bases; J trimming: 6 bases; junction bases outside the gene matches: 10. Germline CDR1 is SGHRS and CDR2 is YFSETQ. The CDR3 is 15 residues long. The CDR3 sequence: CASRASGLMAGELFF. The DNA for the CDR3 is TGCGCCAGCAGGGCTAGCGGATTAATGGCCGGGGAGCTGTTTTTT.

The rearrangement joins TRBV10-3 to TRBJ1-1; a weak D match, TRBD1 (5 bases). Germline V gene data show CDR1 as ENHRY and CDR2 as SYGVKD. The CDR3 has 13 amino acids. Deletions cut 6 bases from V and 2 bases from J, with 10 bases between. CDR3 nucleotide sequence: TGTGCCATCAGAAGACAGCGCAACACTGAAGCTTTCTTT. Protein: CAIRRQRNTEAFF.

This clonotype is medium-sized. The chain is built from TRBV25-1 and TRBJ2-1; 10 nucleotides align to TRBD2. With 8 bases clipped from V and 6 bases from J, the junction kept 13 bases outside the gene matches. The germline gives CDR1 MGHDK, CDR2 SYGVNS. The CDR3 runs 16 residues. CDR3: CASLASGSGRFNEQFF. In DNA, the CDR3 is TGTGCCAGCCTGGCTAGCGGGAGTGGGCGATTCAATGAGCAGTTCTTC.

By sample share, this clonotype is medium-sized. The CDR3 reads CASSLGRTYEQYF. CDR3 nucleotides: TGCGCCAGCAGCCTCGGACGGACCTACGAGCAGTACTTC. This chain connects TRBV5-1 to TRBJ2-7; D is unclear. Germline V gene sequence: CDR1 SGHRS, CDR2 YFSETQ. This CDR3 has 13 residues. Trimming pared 4 bases from V and 2 bases from J, leaving 10 bases between. The full variable domain, rest sourced from reference TRBV5-1 and TRBJ2-7, is KAGVTQTPRYLIKTRGQQVTLSCSPISGHRSVSWYQQTPGQGLQFLFEYFSETQRNKGNFPGRFSGRQFSNSRSEMNVSTLELGDSALYLCASSLGRTYEQYFGPGTRLTVT.

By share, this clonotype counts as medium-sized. CDR3 region: CATPGRKGAAKNIQYF. The CDR3 DNA reads TGTGCCACCCCTGGAAGGAAGGGGGCAGCCAAAAACATTCAGTACTTC. The chain has TRBV9 and TRBJ2-4; 7 nucleotides line up with TRBD1. There are 16 residues in the CDR3. V was pared by 9 bases and J by 0 bases, with 12 bases of the junction left unmatched. The V gene's germline CDR1 is SGDLS and CDR2 YYNGEE.

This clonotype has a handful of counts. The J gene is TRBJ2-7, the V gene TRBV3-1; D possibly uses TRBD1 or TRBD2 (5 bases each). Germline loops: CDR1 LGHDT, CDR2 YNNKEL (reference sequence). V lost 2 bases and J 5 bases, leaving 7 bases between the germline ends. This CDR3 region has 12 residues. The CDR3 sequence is CASSQMGDEQYF. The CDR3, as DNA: TGTGCCAGCAGCCAAATGGGGGACGAGCAGTACTTC.

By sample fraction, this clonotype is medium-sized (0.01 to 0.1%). The CDR3 loop reads CASTGTGGESYEQYF. CDR3 DNA sequence: TGTGCCAGCACCGGGACTGGGGGGGAATCCTACGAGCAGTACTTC. The chain combines TRBV9 with TRBJ2-7; TRBD2 matches at 7 bases. V lost 6 bases and J lost 1; bases outside the gene matches: 10. Per germline, CDR1 SGDLS and CDR2 YYNGEE. The CDR3 is 15 amino acids. Supplemented by reference TRBV9 and TRBJ2-7, the full variable domain reads DSGVTQTPKHLITATGQRVTLRCSPRSGDLSVYWYQQSLDQGLQFLIQYYNGEERAKGNILERFSAQQFPDLHSELNLSSLELGDSALYFCASTGTGGESYEQYFGPGTRLTVT.

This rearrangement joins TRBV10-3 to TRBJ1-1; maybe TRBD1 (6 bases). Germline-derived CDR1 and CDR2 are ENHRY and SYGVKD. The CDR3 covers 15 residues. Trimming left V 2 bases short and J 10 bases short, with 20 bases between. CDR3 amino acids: CAISEQNTGKKAAFF. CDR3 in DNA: TGTGCCATCAGTGAGCAAAATACAGGGAAGAAGGCAGCTTTCTTT.

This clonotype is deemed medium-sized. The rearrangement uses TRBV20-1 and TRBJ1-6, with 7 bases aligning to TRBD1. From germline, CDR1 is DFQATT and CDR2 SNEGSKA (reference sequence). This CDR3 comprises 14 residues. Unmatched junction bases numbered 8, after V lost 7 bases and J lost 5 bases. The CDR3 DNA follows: TGCAGTGGACGCGACACAGGGGATAATTCACCCCTCCACTTT. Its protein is CSGRDTGDNSPLHF.

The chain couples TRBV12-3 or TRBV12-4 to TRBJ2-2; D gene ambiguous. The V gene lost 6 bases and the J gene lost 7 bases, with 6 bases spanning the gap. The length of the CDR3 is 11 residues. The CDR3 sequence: CASRVDGELFF. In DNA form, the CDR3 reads TGTGCCAGCAGGGTGGACGGGGAGCTGTTTTTT.

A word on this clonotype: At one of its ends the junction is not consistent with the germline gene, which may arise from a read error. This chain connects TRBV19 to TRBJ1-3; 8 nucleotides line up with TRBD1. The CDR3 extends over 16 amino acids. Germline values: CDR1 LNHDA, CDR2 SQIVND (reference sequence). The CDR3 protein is CASSMKGQGSGDTIYF. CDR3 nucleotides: TGTGCCAGTAGTATGAAAGGACAGGGCTCTGGAGACACTATATATTTT.

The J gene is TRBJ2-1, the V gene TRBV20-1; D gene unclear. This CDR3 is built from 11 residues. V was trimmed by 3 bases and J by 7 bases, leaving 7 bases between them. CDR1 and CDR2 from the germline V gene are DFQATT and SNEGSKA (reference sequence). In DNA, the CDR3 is TGCAGTGCTAGCCCAAGGAATGAGCAGTTCTTC. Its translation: CSASPRNEQFF.

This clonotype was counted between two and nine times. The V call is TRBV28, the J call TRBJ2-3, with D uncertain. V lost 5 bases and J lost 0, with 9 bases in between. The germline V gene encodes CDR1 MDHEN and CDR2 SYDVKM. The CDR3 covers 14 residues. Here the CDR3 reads CASSGFGSTDTQYF. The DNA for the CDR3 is TGTGCCAGCAGTGGCTTTGGCAGCACAGATACGCAGTATTTT.

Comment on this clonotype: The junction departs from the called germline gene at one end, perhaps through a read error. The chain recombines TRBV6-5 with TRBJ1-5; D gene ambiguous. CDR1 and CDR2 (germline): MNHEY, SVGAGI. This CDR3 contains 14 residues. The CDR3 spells CASSPDTTDQSQHF. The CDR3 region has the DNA TGTGCCAGCAGTCCCGACACCACCGATCAGTCCCAGCATTTT.

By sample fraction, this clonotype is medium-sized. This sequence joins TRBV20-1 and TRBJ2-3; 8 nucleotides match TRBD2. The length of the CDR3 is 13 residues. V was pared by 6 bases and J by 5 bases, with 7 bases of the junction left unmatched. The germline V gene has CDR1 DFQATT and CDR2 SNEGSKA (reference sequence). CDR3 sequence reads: CSAPGLAGDTQYF. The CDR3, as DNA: TGCAGTGCCCCTGGACTAGCCGGAGATACGCAGTATTTT.